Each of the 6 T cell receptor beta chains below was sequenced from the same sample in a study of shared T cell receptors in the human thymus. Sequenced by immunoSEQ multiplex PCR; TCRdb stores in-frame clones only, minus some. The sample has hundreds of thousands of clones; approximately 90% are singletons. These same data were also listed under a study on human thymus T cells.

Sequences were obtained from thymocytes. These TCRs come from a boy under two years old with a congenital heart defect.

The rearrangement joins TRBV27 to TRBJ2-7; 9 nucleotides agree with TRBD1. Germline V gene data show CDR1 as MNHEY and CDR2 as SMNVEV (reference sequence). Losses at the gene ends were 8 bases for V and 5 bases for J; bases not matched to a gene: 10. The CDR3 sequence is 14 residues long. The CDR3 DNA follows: TGTGCCAGCTCCTTCCGGGACAGGGCTCACGAGCAGTACTTC. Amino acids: CASSFRDRAHEQYF.

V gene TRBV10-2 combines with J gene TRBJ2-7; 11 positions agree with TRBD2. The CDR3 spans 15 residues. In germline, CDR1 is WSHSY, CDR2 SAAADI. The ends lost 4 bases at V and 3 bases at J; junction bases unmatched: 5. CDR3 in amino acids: CASSGVGLAVYEQYF. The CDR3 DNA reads TGCGCCAGCAGTGGTGTGGGACTAGCGGTCTACGAGCAGTACTTC.

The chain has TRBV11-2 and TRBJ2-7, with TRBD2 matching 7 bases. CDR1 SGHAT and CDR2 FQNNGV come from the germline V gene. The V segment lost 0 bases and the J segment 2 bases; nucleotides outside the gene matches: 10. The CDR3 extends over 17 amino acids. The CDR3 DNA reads TGTGCCAGCAGCTTAGAAGTTGGTCTAGCGGAAGCCTACGAGCAGTACTTC. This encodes CASSLEVGLAEAYEQYF.

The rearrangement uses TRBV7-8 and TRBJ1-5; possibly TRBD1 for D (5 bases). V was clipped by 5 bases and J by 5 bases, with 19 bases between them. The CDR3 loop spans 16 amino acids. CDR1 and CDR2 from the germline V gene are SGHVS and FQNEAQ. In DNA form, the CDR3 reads TGTGCCAGCAGCGGCCTTTCTGGACAAAACTATCAGCCCCAGCATTTT. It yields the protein CASSGLSGQNYQPQHF.

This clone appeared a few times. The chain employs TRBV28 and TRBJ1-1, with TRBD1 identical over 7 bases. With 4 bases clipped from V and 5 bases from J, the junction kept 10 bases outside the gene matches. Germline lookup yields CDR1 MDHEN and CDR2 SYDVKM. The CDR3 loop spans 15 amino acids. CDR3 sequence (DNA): TGTGCCAGCAGTTGCCCTGACAGGGCGGGGACTGAAGCTTTCTTT. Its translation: CASSCPDRAGTEAFF.

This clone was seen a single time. The CDR3 nucleotides read TGCAGTGCTAGGGGGAGGGTCGGTGCTTTCTTT. It translates to CSARGRVGAFF. This sequence joins TRBV20-1 and TRBJ1-1, with no clear D. The CDR3 covers 11 residues. Germline loops: CDR1 DFQATT, CDR2 SNEGSKA (reference sequence). The V and J ends lost 3 bases and 11 bases respectively, with 13 bases between them.